Each of the 27 T cell receptor beta chains below was sequenced from the same sample in a study of post-analysis software for immune sequencing data. Study results and caveats: The study found TRBV5-6, TRBV5-1 and TRBV20-1 among 5 or 6 TRBV segments more frequent in patients than controls.

TCR beta cDNA libraries included unique molecular identifiers. TCRdb analysed the PCR reads with MiXCR anew, one entry per CDR3 protein. The table shows hundreds of thousands of distinct CDR3 sequences, with about 60% occurring only once. Antigens for these TCRs are unknown. Sequencing was carried out using blood. The receptor source for this set is a girl aged 2 to 10 with multiple sclerosis.

The chain joins TRBV4-1 to TRBJ2-3; D unresolved. The CDR3 totals 14 residues. The germline V gene has CDR1 MGHRA and CDR2 YSYEKL. Trimming took 0 bases from V and 5 from J, leaving 9 bases between them. The CDR3, as DNA: TGCGCCAGCAGCCAAGAACGCCCAGGAGATACGCAGTATTTT. It yields the protein CASSQERPGDTQYF.

The rearrangement joins TRBV11-2 to TRBJ2-7, with a possible D match to TRBD1 (6 bases). This CDR3 contains 15 residues. Trimming stripped 3 bases from V and 2 bases from J, with 14 bases between. Germline values: CDR1 SGHAT, CDR2 FQNNGV. Written as DNA, the CDR3 is TGTGCCAGCAGCTTTGGGACATCTCCAACCTACGAGCAGTACTTC. Translating gives CASSFGTSPTYEQYF.

This clonotype was found a few times. The rearrangement links TRBV6-2 or TRBV6-3 to TRBJ2-1, with 8 nucleotides matching TRBD2. V trimming: 10 bases; J trimming: 6 bases; junction bases outside the gene matches: 14. The length of the CDR3 is 15 residues. CDR1 is MNHEY, CDR2 SVGEGT, per germline. CDR3 in DNA: TGTGCCACTATCTATGACCGCGGGGGGTCCAATGAGCAGTTCTTC. As protein: CATIYDRGGSNEQFF.

This chain joins TRBV11-3 and TRBJ2-3; no reliable D call. This CDR3 contains 16 residues. Deletions cut 5 bases from V and 2 bases from J, with 17 bases between. Looked up from germline, CDR1 is SGHNT and CDR2 is YENEEA. In DNA, the CDR3 is TGTGCCAGCAGCCCTTACACCCGGACCCACACAGATACGCAGTATTTT. Protein product: CASSPYTRTHTDTQYF.

This clonotype occurred a few times. The chain recombines TRBV7-2 with TRBJ2-1; perhaps D is TRBD1 or TRBD2 (5 bases each). The CDR3 has 16 amino acids. The germline gives CDR1 SGHTA, CDR2 FQGNSA. The ends were cut back, 0 bases at V and 3 bases at J, with 12 bases in the middle. CDR3 sequence reads: CASSLALRGDYNEQFF. DNA of the CDR3: TGTGCCAGCAGCTTAGCGCTCCGGGGCGACTACAATGAGCAGTTCTTC.

The genes are TRBV11-2 and TRBJ2-2; possibly TRBD1 for D (6 bases). Germline assignment: CDR1 SGHAT and CDR2 FQNNGV. The CDR3 has 15 amino acids. V was pared by 4 bases and J by 6 bases, with 15 bases between. The CDR3 DNA reads as TGTGCCAGCAGCTCCACTAAACAGGGATCCGGGGAGCTGTTTTTT. Protein: CASSSTKQGSGELFF.

The rearrangement uses TRBV20-1 and TRBJ2-1; 11 bases agree with TRBD2. The CDR3 covers 16 residues. V was pared by 6 bases and J by 4 bases, with 11 bases of the junction left unmatched. The germline CDR1 and CDR2 sequences are DFQATT and SNEGSKA (reference sequence). The CDR3 region has the DNA TGCAGTGCGGACGGAAGAGGGACTAGCGGATACAATGAGCAGTTCTTC. Its protein is CSADGRGTSGYNEQFF.

This clonotype has more than one count but fewer than ten. The gene calls are TRBV7-2 and TRBJ2-3; 10 bases are a match to TRBD2. The CDR3 is made up of 18 amino acids. Trimming at V came to 2 bases and at J to 6 bases, leaving 14 bases not matched to a gene. CDR1 and CDR2 from the germline V gene are SGHTA and FQGNSA. CDR3 in amino acids: CASSLRGPSGSEKDTQYF. Here the CDR3 DNA reads TGTGCCAGCAGCTTACGGGGGCCTAGCGGGAGCGAAAAGGATACGCAGTATTTT.

The V gene is TRBV7-9, the J gene TRBJ2-3, with 10 bases aligning to TRBD2. V lost 5 bases to trimming and J lost 9 bases; unmatched junction nucleotides: 5. CDR1 and CDR2 (germline): SEHNR, FQNEAQ (reference sequence). The CDR3 is 13 amino acids. The CDR3 region is CASSPEREGTQYF. DNA of the CDR3: TGTGCCAGCAGCCCCGAGCGGGAGGGGACGCAGTATTTT.

There are a few counts of this clonotype. The V call is TRBV7-9, the J call TRBJ2-3, with TRBD2 as a possible D gene (6 bases). Trimming stripped 2 bases from V and 1 base from J, with 10 bases between. This CDR3 is 15 amino acids long. CDR1 and CDR2 from the germline V gene are SEHNR and FQNEAQ (reference sequence). The CDR3, as DNA: TGTGCCAGCAGCTTAATTCAGCGGGGCACAGATACGCAGTATTTT. Amino acids: CASSLIQRGTDTQYF.

The chain has TRBV6-7 and TRBJ2-4, with 7 bases lining up with TRBD1. TRBV6-7 is an open reading frame whose function is uncertain. The CDR3 sequence is 15 residues long. V shed 5 bases, J shed 0 bases, and the junction held 4 bases outside the gene matches. CDR3 coding DNA: TGTGCCAGCAGTCACAGGGGTAAAGCCAAAAACATTCAGTACTTC. The encoded protein is CASSHRGKAKNIQYF.

The chain has TRBV6-6 and TRBJ2-1, with 8 bases matching TRBD1. The length of the CDR3 is 15 residues. Per the germline V gene, CDR1 is MNHNY and CDR2 is SVGAGI (reference sequence). The ends lost 6 bases at V and 3 bases at J; junction bases unmatched: 7. The CDR3 sequence: CASRPPGQVYNEQFF. The CDR3 DNA follows: TGTGCCAGCAGACCCCCGGGACAGGTCTACAATGAGCAGTTCTTC.

The chain uses TRBV3-1 and TRBJ2-1; D is perhaps TRBD1 (6 bases). Trimming stripped 3 bases from V and 3 bases from J, with 18 bases between. The CDR3 covers 17 residues. Germline lookup yields CDR1 LGHDT and CDR2 YNNKEL (reference sequence). The CDR3 reads CASSHRQVPAGYNEQFF. CDR3 DNA: TGTGCCAGCAGCCACCGACAGGTCCCGGCCGGCTACAATGAGCAGTTCTTC.

This chain connects TRBV20-1 to TRBJ2-3; TRBD2 matches 8 bases. The V gene's germline CDR1 is DFQATT and CDR2 SNEGSKA (reference sequence). The V gene end was trimmed by 4 bases and the J gene end by 2 bases; junction bases not matched to a gene: 5. This CDR3 is 14 amino acids long. As DNA, the CDR3 is TGCAGTGCTACCCAACTAGCGGTCACAGATACGCAGTATTTT. Translated: CSATQLAVTDTQYF.

The chain joins TRBV5-6 to TRBJ1-1; TRBD1 might be the D (5 bases). This CDR3 is 15 amino acids long. The V end lost 5 bases, the J end lost 2 bases, and 16 bases lay between the germline ends. Germline V gives CDR1 SGHDT, CDR2 YYEEEE. CDR3 nucleotides: TGTGCCAGCAGTTCGATCAAACAGGCAAACACTGAAGCTTTCTTT. Translating it yields CASSSIKQANTEAFF.

The chain links TRBV15 to TRBJ1-2; D is perhaps TRBD1 (6 bases). This CDR3 has 15 amino acids. CDR1 LNHNV and CDR2 YYDKDF come from the germline V gene (reference sequence). The germline V and J ends were trimmed by 0 bases and 4 bases, with 12 bases remaining between them. DNA for the CDR3: TGTGCCACCAGCAGAGATCCCGGGGGGGCCTATGGCTACACCTTC. Protein product: CATSRDPGGAYGYTF.

This chain's CDR3 is CASSGEAGQETQYF. CDR3 bases: TGTGCCAGCAGCGGGGAAGCGGGGCAAGAGACCCAGTACTTC. The chain links TRBV11-2 to TRBJ2-5; 7 bases match TRBD2. Germline V gene lookup returns CDR1 SGHAT and CDR2 FQNNGV. This CDR3 has 14 amino acids. The ends lost 5 bases at V and 2 bases at J; junction bases unmatched: 5.

This clonotype was seen only once. CDR3 in DNA: TGTGCCAGCAGTGGCCTAACGGGAGGGTCCTACAATGAGCAGTTCTTC. Encoded protein: CASSGLTGGSYNEQFF. V is TRBV25-1 and J is TRBJ2-1; 8 nucleotides line up with TRBD2. Germline V gene lookup returns CDR1 MGHDK and CDR2 SYGVNS. The V segment lost 4 bases and the J segment 1 base; nucleotides outside the gene matches: 6. The CDR3 is 16 residues long.

This clonotype was observed a handful of times. The chain is built from TRBV2 and TRBJ2-3; D is possibly TRBD2 (6 bases). Germline values: CDR1 SNHLY, CDR2 FYNNEI. This CDR3 spans 14 amino acids. The V end was cut by 7 bases, the J end by 5 bases, with 16 bases between. In nucleotides, the CDR3 is TGTGCCAGCACCCGGGGGACGCTTGGAGATACGCAGTATTTT. It yields the protein CASTRGTLGDTQYF. Together with reference TRBV2 and TRBJ2-3, the CDR3 gives the full variable domain: EPEVTQTPSHQVTQMGQEVILRCVPISNHLYFYWYRQILGQKVEFLVSFYNNEISEKSEIFDDQFSVERPDGSNFTLKIRSTKLEDSAMYFCASTRGTLGDTQYFGPGTRLTVL.

This clonotype was counted between two and nine times. The rearrangement links TRBV3-1 to TRBJ2-1; D gene uncertain. V shed 4 bases and J shed 6 bases, with 10 bases lying between them. The CDR3 is 13 amino acids. In germline, CDR1 is LGHDT, CDR2 YNNKEL (reference sequence). The CDR3 coding sequence is TGTGCCAGCAGCCTCTCCCCTCGCAATGAGCAGTTCTTC. Translation gives CASSLSPRNEQFF.

The chain has TRBV7-2 and TRBJ2-7; 7 bases agree with TRBD1. This CDR3 region has 15 residues. V dropped 3 bases and J dropped 3; count of bases not matched to a gene: 8. Germline V gene sequence: CDR1 SGHTA, CDR2 FQGNSA. This chain's CDR3 is CASSLRLGTDYEQYF. The CDR3, as DNA: TGTGCCAGCAGCTTGAGGTTGGGGACAGACTACGAGCAGTACTTC.

The V gene is TRBV20-1, the J gene TRBJ2-3; no clear D. Germline CDR1 DFQATT, CDR2 SNEGSKA (reference sequence). The CDR3 totals 12 residues. Trimming cost V 6 bases and J 0 bases, with 7 bases left between them. CDR3 DNA sequence: TGCAGTGCCACGACAAGCACAGATACGCAGTATTTT. This gives the protein CSATTSTDTQYF.

This chain joins TRBV20-1 and TRBJ1-2, with 8 nucleotides matching TRBD1. Germline V CDR1 and CDR2: DFQATT, SNEGSKA (reference sequence). The CDR3 is 15 amino acids. The V segment lost 4 bases and the J segment 0 bases; nucleotides outside the gene matches: 7. This CDR3 is CSAISGQVTNYGYTF. The CDR3 DNA reads as TGCAGTGCTATCTCGGGACAGGTTACTAACTATGGCTACACCTTC.

This clonotype has a handful of counts. The chain has TRBV6-5 and TRBJ2-6; possibly TRBD1 for D (5 bases). CDR3 length: 17 amino acids. Trimming shortened V by 0 bases and J by 4 bases, and 13 bases separated the two germline ends. CDR1 and CDR2 from the germline V gene are MNHEY and SVGAGI. Here the CDR3 DNA reads TGTGCCAGCAGTTACTCAGACAGAGGCGCCGGGGCCAACGTCCTGACTTTC. It is translated as CASSYSDRGAGANVLTF.

This chain joins TRBV20-1 and TRBJ2-3; the D gene is possibly TRBD2 (5 bases). CDR3 size: 15 residues. V lost 6 bases and J 0 bases, leaving 16 bases between the germline ends. Germline loops: CDR1 DFQATT, CDR2 SNEGSKA (reference sequence). CDR3 in DNA: TGCAGTGCGCCCTCCCGGACTCCAAGCACAGATACGCAGTATTTT. Its translation: CSAPSRTPSTDTQYF.

The V call is TRBV3-1, the J call TRBJ2-4; D unresolved. The CDR3 extends over 14 amino acids. Germline V lookup: CDR1 LGHDT, CDR2 YNNKEL (reference sequence). The germline V and J ends were trimmed by 5 bases and 0 bases, with 8 bases remaining between them. The CDR3 sequence: CASSSALAKNIQYF. The CDR3 DNA follows: TGTGCCAGCAGCTCGGCTCTAGCCAAAAACATTCAGTACTTC.

This clonotype came up once. The gene calls are TRBV5-1 and TRBJ1-1, with 8 bases aligning to TRBD1. V dropped 4 bases and J dropped 4; count of bases not matched to a gene: 6. Germline CDR1 is SGHRS and CDR2 is YFSETQ. The CDR3 spans 14 residues. The CDR3 region has the DNA TGCGCCAGCAGCGACAGGACAGGGCTCACTGAAGCTTTCTTT. Protein sequence: CASSDRTGLTEAFF.